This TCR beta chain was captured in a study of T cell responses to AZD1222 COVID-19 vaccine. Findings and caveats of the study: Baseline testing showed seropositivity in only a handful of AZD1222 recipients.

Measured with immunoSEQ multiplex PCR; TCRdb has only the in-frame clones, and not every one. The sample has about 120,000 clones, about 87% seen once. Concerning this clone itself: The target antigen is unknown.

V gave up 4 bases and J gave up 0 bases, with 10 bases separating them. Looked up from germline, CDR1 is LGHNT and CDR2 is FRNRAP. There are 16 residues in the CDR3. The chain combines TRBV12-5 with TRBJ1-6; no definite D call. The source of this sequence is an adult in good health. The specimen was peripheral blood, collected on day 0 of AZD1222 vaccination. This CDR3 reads CASGSRTGSYNSPLHF. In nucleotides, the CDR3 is TGTGCTAGTGGTTCCCGGACCGGCTCCTATAATTCACCCCTCCACTTT. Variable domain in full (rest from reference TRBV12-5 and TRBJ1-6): DARVTQTPRHKVTEMGQEVTMRCQPILGHNTVFWYRQTMMQGLELLAYFRNRAPLDDSGMPKDRFSAEMPDATLATLKIQPSEPRDSAVYFCASGSRTGSYNSPLHFGNGTRLTVT.